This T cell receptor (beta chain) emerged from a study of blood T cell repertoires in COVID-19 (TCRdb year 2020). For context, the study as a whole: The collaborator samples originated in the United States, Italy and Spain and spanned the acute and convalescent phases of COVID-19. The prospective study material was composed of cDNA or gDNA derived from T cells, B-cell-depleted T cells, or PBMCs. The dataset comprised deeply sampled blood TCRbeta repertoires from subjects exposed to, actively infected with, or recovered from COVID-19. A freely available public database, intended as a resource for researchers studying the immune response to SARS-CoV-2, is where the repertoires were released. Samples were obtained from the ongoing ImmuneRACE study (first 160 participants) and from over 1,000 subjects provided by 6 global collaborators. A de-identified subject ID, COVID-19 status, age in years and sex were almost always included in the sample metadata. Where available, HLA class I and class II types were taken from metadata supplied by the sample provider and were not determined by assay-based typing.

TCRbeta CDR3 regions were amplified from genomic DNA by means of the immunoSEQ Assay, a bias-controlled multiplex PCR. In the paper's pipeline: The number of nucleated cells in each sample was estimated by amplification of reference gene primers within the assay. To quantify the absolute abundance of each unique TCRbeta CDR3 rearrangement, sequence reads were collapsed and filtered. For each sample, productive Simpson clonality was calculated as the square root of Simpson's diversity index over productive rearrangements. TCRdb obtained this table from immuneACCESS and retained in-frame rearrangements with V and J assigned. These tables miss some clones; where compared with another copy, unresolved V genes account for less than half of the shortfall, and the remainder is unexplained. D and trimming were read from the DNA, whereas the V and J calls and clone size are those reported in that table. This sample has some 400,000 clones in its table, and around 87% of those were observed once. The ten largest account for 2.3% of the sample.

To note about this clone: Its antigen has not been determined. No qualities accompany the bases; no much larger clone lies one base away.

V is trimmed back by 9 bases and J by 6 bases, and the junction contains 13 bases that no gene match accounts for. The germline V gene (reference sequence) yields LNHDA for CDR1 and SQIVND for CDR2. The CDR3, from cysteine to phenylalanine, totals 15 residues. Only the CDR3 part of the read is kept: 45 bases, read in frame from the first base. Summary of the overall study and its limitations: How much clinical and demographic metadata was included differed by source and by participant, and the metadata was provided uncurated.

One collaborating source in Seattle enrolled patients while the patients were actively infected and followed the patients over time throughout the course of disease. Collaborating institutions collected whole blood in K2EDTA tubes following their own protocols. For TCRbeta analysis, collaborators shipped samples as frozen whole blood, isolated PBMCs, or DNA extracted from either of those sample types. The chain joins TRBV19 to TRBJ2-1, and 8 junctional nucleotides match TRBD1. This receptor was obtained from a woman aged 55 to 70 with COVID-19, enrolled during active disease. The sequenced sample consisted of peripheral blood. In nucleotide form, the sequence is TGTGCCAGCCGAGGCCAGGGGGCGTCTGGCAATGAGCAGTTCTTC. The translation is CASRGQGASGNEQFF.